This is a list of T cell receptor beta chains from one sample in a study of blood T cell repertoires in COVID-19. Sequencing was performed with immunoSEQ multiplex PCR; in TCRdb, only in-frame clones are kept and a portion is missing. Here the sample spans some 120,000 clones, roughly 90% being singletons. Material for sequencing was peripheral blood. Receptor source: a man in his fifties with acute or convalescent COVID-19. Each CDR3 is given with its conserved first and last residue. The order of the fields is V gene, CDR3 length, D gene, J gene, clone size, CDR3 protein, CDR3 DNA. D genes are given only for firm matches. Size tells how often a clone was seen (once, few, many) or the class of an expanded clone, and some rows leave it out.

v_gene: TRBV7-9
len: 17
d_gene: TRBD1
j_gene: TRBJ2-3
abundance: NA
CDR3aa: CASSSSRTGTFTDTQYF
CDR3nt: TGTGCCAGCAGCTCCTCCAGGACAGGGACTTTTACAGATACGCAGTATTTT

v_gene: TRBV12-5
len: 13
d_gene: TRBD1
j_gene: TRBJ1-1
abundance: NA
CDR3aa: CASVQGAKAEAFF
CDR3nt: TGTGCTAGTGTACAGGGGGCGAAAGCTGAAGCTTTCTTT

v_gene: TRBV7-2
len: 14
d_gene: NA
j_gene: TRBJ2-7
abundance: NA
CDR3aa: CASSLAAVEYEQYF
CDR3nt: TGTGCCAGCAGCTTAGCCGCCGTAGAATACGAGCAGTACTTC

v_gene: TRBV6-5
len: 14
d_gene: NA
j_gene: TRBJ1-2
abundance: NA
CDR3aa: CASSYFDRSYGYTF
CDR3nt: TGTGCCAGCAGTTATTTCGACAGAAGCTATGGCTACACCTTC

v_gene: TRBV6-5
len: 13
d_gene: TRBD1
j_gene: TRBJ1-1
abundance: few
CDR3aa: CASSSGGGTEAFF
CDR3nt: TGTGCCAGCAGTTCAGGGGGCGGGACTGAAGCTTTCTTT

v_gene: TRBV21-1
len: 17
d_gene: NA
j_gene: TRBJ1-2
abundance: NA
CDR3aa: CASSSLISRQGLEGYTF
CDR3nt: TGTGCCAGCAGCTCGCTCATCTCGAGACAGGGGTTAGAAGGCTACACCTTC

v_gene: TRBV29-1
len: 13
d_gene: TRBD1
j_gene: TRBJ2-1
abundance: NA
CDR3aa: CSVVETGVNEQFF
CDR3nt: TGCAGCGTTGTAGAGACAGGGGTCAATGAGCAGTTCTTC

v_gene: TRBV5-4
len: 16
d_gene: TRBD1
j_gene: TRBJ1-3
abundance: many
CDR3aa: CASSLATGASGNTIYF
CDR3nt: TGTGCCAGCAGCTTGGCCACAGGGGCCTCTGGAAACACCATATATTTT

v_gene: TRBV5-6
len: 17
d_gene: TRBD2
j_gene: TRBJ2-3
abundance: NA
CDR3aa: CASSLGLAGDFTDTQYF
CDR3nt: TGTGCCAGCAGCTTAGGACTAGCGGGAGATTTTACAGATACGCAGTATTTT

v_gene: TRBV13
len: 16
d_gene: TRBD1
j_gene: TRBJ2-2
abundance: once
CDR3aa: CASSQRQGRRTGELFF
CDR3nt: TGTGCCAGCAGCCAGAGACAGGGGAGAAGAACCGGGGAGCTGTTTTTT

v_gene: TRBV7-2
len: 14
d_gene: NA
j_gene: TRBJ1-2
abundance: NA
CDR3aa: CASSLRGADYGYTF
CDR3nt: TGTGCCAGCAGCTTACGGGGGGCGGATTATGGCTACACCTTC

v_gene: TRBV5-5
len: 14
d_gene: NA
j_gene: TRBJ2-5
abundance: once
CDR3aa: CASSPPRTQETQYF
CDR3nt: TGTGCCAGCAGCCCCCCGCGCACCCAAGAGACCCAGTACTTC

v_gene: TRBV4-1
len: 15
d_gene: NA
j_gene: TRBJ2-3
abundance: once
CDR3aa: CASSQDVGATDTQYF
CDR3nt: TGCGCCAGCAGCCAAGATGTAGGGGCAACAGATACGCAGTATTTT

v_gene: TRBV30
len: 18
d_gene: TRBD1
j_gene: TRBJ2-3
abundance: NA
CDR3aa: CAWSPNFFHVRGWDTQYF
CDR3nt: TGTGCCTGGAGCCCCAACTTTTTTCACGTCAGGGGGTGGGATACGCAGTATTTT

v_gene: TRBV6-5
len: 16
d_gene: TRBD2
j_gene: TRBJ2-2
abundance: NA
CDR3aa: CASSYWTSGSPGELFF
CDR3nt: TGTGCCAGCAGTTACTGGACTAGCGGGAGTCCCGGGGAGCTGTTTTTT

v_gene: TRBV5-1
len: 16
d_gene: TRBD1
j_gene: TRBJ2-7
abundance: NA
CDR3aa: CASSLDPGQSSYEQYF
CDR3nt: TGCGCCAGCAGCTTGGATCCGGGACAGTCGTCCTACGAGCAGTACTTC

v_gene: TRBV7-9
len: 14
d_gene: NA
j_gene: TRBJ2-3
abundance: NA
CDR3aa: CASSSTGRWDTQYF
CDR3nt: TGTGCCAGCAGCTCGACAGGGAGGTGGGATACGCAGTATTTT

v_gene: TRBV24-1
len: 16
d_gene: NA
j_gene: TRBJ2-1
abundance: NA
CDR3aa: CATSDLRSGEYNEQFF
CDR3nt: TGTGCCACCAGTGATTTACGTAGCGGAGAATACAATGAGCAGTTCTTC

v_gene: TRBV18
len: 17
d_gene: TRBD1
j_gene: TRBJ1-4
abundance: NA
CDR3aa: CASSPGTGFLTNEKLFF
CDR3nt: TGTGCCAGCTCTCCCGGGACAGGGTTTTTAACTAATGAAAAACTGTTTTTT

v_gene: TRBV2
len: 13
d_gene: TRBD1
j_gene: TRBJ2-5
abundance: NA
CDR3aa: CASGGQGGETQYF
CDR3nt: TGTGCCAGCGGGGGACAGGGAGGAGAGACCCAGTACTTC

v_gene: TRBV27
len: 15
d_gene: NA
j_gene: TRBJ2-7
abundance: NA
CDR3aa: CASGAGAAAGYEQYF
CDR3nt: TGTGCCAGCGGGGCGGGTGCGGCGGCGGGGTACGAGCAGTACTTC

v_gene: TRBV30
len: 15
d_gene: TRBD2
j_gene: TRBJ2-3
abundance: NA
CDR3aa: CAWSPLAGAADTQYF
CDR3nt: TGTGCCTGGAGTCCTCTAGCGGGAGCGGCAGATACGCAGTATTTT

v_gene: TRBV5-5
len: 11
d_gene: NA
j_gene: TRBJ1-1
abundance: once
CDR3aa: CASSLELEAFF
CDR3nt: TGTGCCAGCAGCTTGGAACTTGAAGCTTTCTTT

v_gene: TRBV29-1
len: 14
d_gene: NA
j_gene: TRBJ1-2
abundance: NA
CDR3aa: CSVGLRGTDYGYTF
CDR3nt: TGCAGCGTTGGGTTACGGGGGACGGACTATGGCTACACCTTC

v_gene: TRBV5-2
len: 24
d_gene: NA
j_gene: TRBJ2-2
abundance: NA
CDR3aa: CASNTGRGIGDGQPTSANTGELFF
CDR3nt: TGTGCCAGCAACACGGGCAGGGGGATCGGGGACGGGCAACCTACTTCTGCGAACACCGGGGAGCTGTTTTTT

v_gene: TRBV18
len: 17
d_gene: NA
j_gene: TRBJ1-2
abundance: NA
CDR3aa: CASSPPARAGGLGGYTF
CDR3nt: TGTGCCAGCTCACCACCGGCTCGCGCCGGGGGTTTAGGTGGCTACACCTTC

v_gene: TRBV27
len: 17
d_gene: TRBD1
j_gene: TRBJ2-1
abundance: few
CDR3aa: CASSSITGTGTGNEQFF
CDR3nt: TGTGCCAGCAGTTCAATAACCGGGACAGGGACGGGCAATGAGCAGTTCTTC

v_gene: TRBV24-1
len: 16
d_gene: TRBD2
j_gene: TRBJ2-3
abundance: NA
CDR3aa: CATSGLAGGPTDTQYF
CDR3nt: TGTGCCACCAGTGGACTAGCGGGAGGGCCCACAGATACGCAGTATTTT

v_gene: TRBV11-2
len: 14
d_gene: NA
j_gene: TRBJ2-7
abundance: NA
CDR3aa: CASSFGLASYEQYF
CDR3nt: TGTGCCAGCAGCTTTGGGCTAGCATCCTACGAGCAGTACTTC

v_gene: TRBV4-2
len: 14
d_gene: TRBD2
j_gene: TRBJ2-3
abundance: NA
CDR3aa: CASSQTGGADTQYF
CDR3nt: TGTGCCAGCAGCCAAACGGGAGGAGCAGATACGCAGTATTTT

v_gene: TRBV5-8
len: 16
d_gene: TRBD2
j_gene: TRBJ2-3
abundance: NA
CDR3aa: CASSYGLAGRTDTQYF
CDR3nt: TGTGCCAGCAGCTACGGACTAGCGGGAAGGACAGATACGCAGTATTTT

v_gene: TRBV30
len: 13
d_gene: TRBD1
j_gene: TRBJ1-1
abundance: once
CDR3aa: CAWSANTDREAFF
CDR3nt: TGTGCCTGGAGCGCGAATACGGACAGGGAAGCTTTCTTT

v_gene: TRBV4-1
len: 15
d_gene: NA
j_gene: TRBJ1-5
abundance: NA
CDR3aa: CASSQVINTNQPQHF
CDR3nt: TGCGCCAGCAGCCAAGTAATCAACACCAATCAGCCCCAGCATTTT

v_gene: TRBV12-3/TRBV12-4
len: 13
d_gene: NA
j_gene: TRBJ1-4
abundance: NA
CDR3aa: CASSFTGNEKLFF
CDR3nt: TGTGCCAGCAGTTTCACGGGTAATGAAAAACTGTTTTTT

v_gene: TRBV5-8
len: 13
d_gene: NA
j_gene: TRBJ1-1
abundance: NA
CDR3aa: CASSLSGGTEAFF
CDR3nt: TGTGCCAGCAGCTTGTCGGGGGGCACTGAAGCTTTCTTT

v_gene: TRBV5-1
len: 16
d_gene: TRBD2
j_gene: TRBJ2-1
abundance: NA
CDR3aa: CASSPSGTRVLGEQFF
CDR3nt: TGCGCCAGCAGCCCATCCGGGACTAGGGTTTTAGGTGAGCAGTTCTTC

v_gene: TRBV4-1
len: 13
d_gene: NA
j_gene: TRBJ1-5
abundance: NA
CDR3aa: CASSQDSYQPQHF
CDR3nt: TGCGCCAGCAGCCAGGACAGTTATCAGCCCCAGCATTTT

v_gene: TRBV10-3
len: 14
d_gene: TRBD1
j_gene: TRBJ2-5
abundance: NA
CDR3aa: CAISPDRAQETQYF
CDR3nt: TGTGCCATCAGCCCGGACAGGGCCCAAGAGACCCAGTACTTC

v_gene: TRBV29-1
len: 14
d_gene: NA
j_gene: TRBJ1-2
abundance: NA
CDR3aa: CSVEGIGGNYGYTF
CDR3nt: TGCAGCGTTGAAGGAATCGGAGGCAACTATGGCTACACCTTC

v_gene: TRBV6-2/TRBV6-3
len: 14
d_gene: NA
j_gene: TRBJ2-1
abundance: NA
CDR3aa: CASSGGRSSNEQFF
CDR3nt: TGTGCCAGCAGTGGGGGGAGGTCAAGCAATGAGCAGTTCTTC

v_gene: TRBV20-1
len: 11
d_gene: NA
j_gene: TRBJ1-5
abundance: few
CDR3aa: CSAVREGLQHF
CDR3nt: TGCAGTGCTGTGCGGGAGGGCCTCCAGCATTTT

v_gene: TRBV5-1
len: 19
d_gene: TRBD1
j_gene: TRBJ2-3
abundance: NA
CDR3aa: CASSLGTGEATHASDTQYF
CDR3nt: TGCGCCAGCAGCTTGGGGACAGGGGAAGCGACCCATGCATCAGATACGCAGTATTTT

v_gene: TRBV4-2
len: 17
d_gene: TRBD2
j_gene: TRBJ2-1
abundance: NA
CDR3aa: CASSQEGLAGPLHEQFF
CDR3nt: TGTGCCAGCAGCCAAGAGGGACTAGCGGGGCCCCTCCATGAGCAGTTCTTC

v_gene: TRBV21-1
len: 14
d_gene: NA
j_gene: TRBJ2-5
abundance: NA
CDR3aa: CASSKDKGGETQYF
CDR3nt: TGTGCCAGCAGCAAAGATAAGGGAGGGGAGACCCAGTACTTC

v_gene: TRBV2
len: 15
d_gene: NA
j_gene: TRBJ2-1
abundance: NA
CDR3aa: CASRRLLANHNEQFF
CDR3nt: TGTGCCAGCAGGAGGCTTCTAGCAAACCACAATGAGCAGTTCTTC

v_gene: TRBV7-9
len: 12
d_gene: NA
j_gene: TRBJ2-1
abundance: NA
CDR3aa: CASSPHYNEQFF
CDR3nt: TGTGCCAGCAGCCCCCATTACAATGAGCAGTTCTTC

v_gene: TRBV5-1
len: 16
d_gene: NA
j_gene: TRBJ2-6
abundance: NA
CDR3aa: CASSLDTGTGANVLTF
CDR3nt: TGCGCCAGCAGCTTGGACACAGGGACTGGGGCCAACGTCCTGACTTTC

v_gene: TRBV11-3
len: 14
d_gene: NA
j_gene: TRBJ2-2
abundance: NA
CDR3aa: CASSRGLGTGELFF
CDR3nt: TGTGCCAGCAGCCGAGGACTGGGCACCGGGGAGCTGTTTTTT

v_gene: TRBV6-6
len: 15
d_gene: NA
j_gene: TRBJ1-2
abundance: NA
CDR3aa: CASSYGGKGIYGYTF
CDR3nt: TGTGCCAGCAGTTACGGGGGGAAGGGCATATATGGCTACACCTTC

v_gene: TRBV3-1/TRBV3-2
len: 13
d_gene: NA
j_gene: TRBJ1-1
abundance: few
CDR3aa: CASSQWETAEAFF
CDR3nt: TGTGCCAGCAGCCAATGGGAGACTGCTGAAGCTTTCTTT

v_gene: TRBV20-1
len: 15
d_gene: TRBD2
j_gene: TRBJ2-7
abundance: NA
CDR3aa: CSASPSGRGTYEQYF
CDR3nt: TGCAGTGCTAGTCCCTCGGGGCGGGGGACCTACGAGCAGTACTTC

v_gene: TRBV2
len: 14
d_gene: NA
j_gene: TRBJ2-7
abundance: NA
CDR3aa: CASVRRTETYEQYF
CDR3nt: TGTGCCAGCGTAAGGAGGACCGAGACCTACGAGCAGTACTTC

v_gene: TRBV6-5
len: 14
d_gene: TRBD1
j_gene: TRBJ1-5
abundance: NA
CDR3aa: CASSSDRNNQPQHF
CDR3nt: TGTGCCAGCAGTTCGGACAGGAATAATCAGCCCCAGCATTTT

v_gene: TRBV6-2/TRBV6-3
len: 14
d_gene: NA
j_gene: TRBJ1-2
abundance: NA
CDR3aa: CASSYGGRNYGYTF
CDR3nt: TGTGCCAGCAGTTACGGGGGCAGAAACTATGGCTACACCTTC

v_gene: TRBV9
len: 15
d_gene: NA
j_gene: TRBJ2-7
abundance: NA
CDR3aa: CASSVLDREANEQYF
CDR3nt: TGTGCCAGCAGCGTCCTTGACAGGGAGGCCAACGAGCAGTACTTC

v_gene: TRBV18
len: 16
d_gene: TRBD2
j_gene: TRBJ2-6
abundance: NA
CDR3aa: CASSPRAGSGANVLTF
CDR3nt: TGTGCCAGCTCACCTAGAGCGGGGAGTGGGGCCAACGTCCTGACTTTC

v_gene: TRBV19
len: 18
d_gene: NA
j_gene: TRBJ2-4
abundance: NA
CDR3aa: CASSIDQGGAIAKNIQYF
CDR3nt: TGTGCCAGTAGTATAGACCAGGGGGGAGCAATAGCCAAAAACATTCAGTACTTC

v_gene: TRBV6-5
len: 15
d_gene: TRBD1
j_gene: TRBJ1-2
abundance: NA
CDR3aa: CASSSPGQVTAGYTF
CDR3nt: TGTGCCAGCAGTAGTCCGGGACAGGTCACGGCGGGCTACACCTTC

v_gene: TRBV9
len: 16
d_gene: TRBD2
j_gene: TRBJ2-1
abundance: NA
CDR3aa: CASSPHSGTSFGEQFF
CDR3nt: TGTGCCAGCAGCCCCCACTCCGGGACTAGCTTTGGTGAGCAGTTCTTC